This entry lists 9 T cell receptor beta chains sequenced from one sample in a study of shared clonotypes between healthy human individuals. Here immunoSEQ multiplex PCR was the method, and the copy in TCRdb shows in-frame clones only, minus some. Among over 750,000 clones listed, about 96% were seen once. Naive CD8 cells lacked CD45RO and underwent positive selection for CCR7, leaving out terminally differentiated effector memory CD45RA+ cells. Sequencing was carried out using naive CD8+ T cells sorted from blood. These receptors were collected from a man aged 25-45 years in good health.

With respect to this clone: The sample has other DNA sequences that encode this CDR3 too. The chain recombines TRBV7-9 with TRBJ1-1; no firm D call. The germline V gene has CDR1 SEHNR and CDR2 FQNEAQ (reference sequence). The CDR3 has 12 residues. Trimming took off 5 bases at V and 2 bases at J, with 6 bases between the two ends. The CDR3 DNA follows: TGTGCCAGCAGCCCAGCCAACACTGAAGCTTTCTTT. The encoded protein is CASSPANTEAFF.

The rearrangement links TRBV9 to TRBJ2-7; the D call may be TRBD1 or TRBD2 (5 bases each). The CDR3 loop spans 13 amino acids. Germline-derived CDR1 and CDR2 are SGDLS and YYNGEE. V was pared by 4 bases and J by 5 bases, with 13 bases between. The CDR3: CASSPPGTHEQYF. As DNA, the CDR3 is TGTGCCAGCAGCCCCCCAGGGACCCACGAGCAGTACTTC.

The chain combines TRBV6-5 with TRBJ2-6; D is uncertain. The CDR3 length is 15 residues. From germline, CDR1 is MNHEY and CDR2 SVGAGI. V was clipped by 8 bases and J by 0 bases, with 11 bases between them. The CDR3 spells CASAPLDSGANVLTF. In nucleotides, the CDR3 is TGTGCCAGCGCTCCCTTGGACTCTGGGGCCAACGTCCTGACTTTC.

Of note for this clone: The sample contains more than one DNA sequence encoding this CDR3. The chain employs TRBV29-1 and TRBJ2-1; 11 bases agree with TRBD1. CDR1 and CDR2 (germline): SQVTM, ANQGSEA. V lost 4 bases, J lost 6 bases, and 2 bases stayed unmatched. The CDR3 has 13 residues. The CDR3 sequence is CSVAGQGANEQFF. CDR3 sequence (DNA): TGCAGCGTTGCAGGACAGGGGGCCAATGAGCAGTTCTTC.

The CDR3 loop reads CASSAVSAGEQYF. The CDR3 region has the DNA TGTGCCAGCAGTGCTGTAAGCGCGGGCGAGCAGTACTTC. The gene calls are TRBV6-5 and TRBJ2-7; perhaps TRBD2 as D (5 bases). The V end lost 5 bases, the J end lost 6 bases, and 14 bases lay between the germline ends. CDR1 and CDR2 (germline): MNHEY, SVGAGI. The CDR3 runs to 13 residues.

This chain links TRBV19 with TRBJ1-3, with D unresolved. From germline, CDR1 is LNHDA and CDR2 SQIVND (reference sequence). CDR3 length equals 13 residues. V was shortened by 5 bases and J by 0 bases, with 5 bases between the two germline ends. CDR3 sequence: CASSFFSGNTIYF. As DNA, the CDR3 is TGTGCCAGTAGTTTTTTCTCTGGAAACACCATATATTTT.

This clone was observed once. The chain is built from TRBV9 and TRBJ1-1; D might be TRBD1 (6 bases). The CDR3 has 18 residues. The V gene's germline CDR1 is SGDLS and CDR2 YYNGEE. V was shortened by 0 bases and J by 0 bases, with 18 bases between the two germline ends. The CDR3 DNA is TGTGCCAGCAGCGTAGTTCGACAGGAGGTAATCTTGAACACTGAAGCTTTCTTT. This sequence encodes CASSVVRQEVILNTEAFF.

The sample holds one count of this clone. V usage is TRBV29-1 and J usage is TRBJ2-2; D is ambiguous. CDR3 length: 12 residues. Trimming left V 2 bases short and J 3 bases short, with 4 bases between. Germline CDR1 and CDR2: SQVTM and ANQGSEA. CDR3 region: CSVEPDTGELFF. The CDR3 nucleotides are TGCAGCGTTGAACCGGACACCGGGGAGCTGTTTTTT.

The CDR3 DNA is TGTGCCAGCATAGACGGGTCCCCATCGGAAGCTTTCTTT. Translation gives CASIDGSPSEAFF. The chain joins TRBV7-9 to TRBJ1-1; D remains ambiguous. The CDR3 length is 13 residues. V was cut by 7 bases and J by 8 bases, with 17 bases left in between. The V gene's germline CDR1 is SEHNR and CDR2 FQNEAQ (reference sequence).